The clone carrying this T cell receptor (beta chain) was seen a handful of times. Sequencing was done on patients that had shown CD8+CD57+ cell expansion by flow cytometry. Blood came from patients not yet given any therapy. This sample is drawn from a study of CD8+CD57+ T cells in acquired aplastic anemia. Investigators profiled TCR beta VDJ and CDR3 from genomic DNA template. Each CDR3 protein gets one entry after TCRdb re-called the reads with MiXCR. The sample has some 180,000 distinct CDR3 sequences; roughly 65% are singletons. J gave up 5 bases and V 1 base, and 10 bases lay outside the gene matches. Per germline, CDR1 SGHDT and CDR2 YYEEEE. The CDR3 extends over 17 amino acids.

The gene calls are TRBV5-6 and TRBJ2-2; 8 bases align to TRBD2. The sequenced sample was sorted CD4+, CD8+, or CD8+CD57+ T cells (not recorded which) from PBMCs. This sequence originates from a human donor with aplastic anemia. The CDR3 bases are TGTGCCAGCAGCTTGATGTTAGCGGGGACCGGTACCGGGGAGCTGTTTTTT. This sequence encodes CASSLMLAGTGTGELFF.